Below are 4 T cell receptor beta chains sequenced from a single sample in a study of blood T cell repertoires in COVID-19. Produced via immunoSEQ multiplex PCR; TCRdb's table is partial and in-frame only. Among 200,000 to 300,000 clones listed, over 75% were seen once. The sequenced sample consisted of peripheral blood. These receptors came from a human donor in a cohort sampled during active COVID-19.

The chain joins TRBV6-5 to TRBJ1-6; 10 bases are a match to TRBD1. The germline CDR1 and CDR2 sequences are MNHEY and SVGAGI. The CDR3 has 14 residues. The ends lost 4 bases at V and 10 bases at J; junction bases unmatched: 4. The CDR3 reads CASSSRTGGSPLHF. Written as DNA, the CDR3 is TGTGCCAGCAGTTCCCGGACAGGGGGGTCACCCCTCCACTTT.

This clone was observed once. The chain carries TRBV28 and TRBJ2-1; D is undetermined. Germline values: CDR1 MDHEN, CDR2 SYDVKM. V lost 3 bases and J lost 8, with 17 bases in between. The CDR3 totals 15 residues. The CDR3: CASSFWALRDDEQFF. CDR3 bases: TGTGCCAGCAGTTTCTGGGCCCTTCGTGATGATGAGCAGTTCTTC.

The chain links TRBV5-4 to TRBJ1-3; D unclear. V was trimmed by 6 bases and J by 0 bases, leaving 7 bases between them. CDR3 length equals 13 residues. CDR1 is SGHNT and CDR2 is YYREEE in the germline V gene (reference sequence). In DNA form, the CDR3 reads TGTGCCAGCAAGAGGGACTCTGGAAACACCATATATTTT. It codes for CASKRDSGNTIYF.

DNA for the CDR3: TGTGCCACCAGCAGACAAAAGGGGGCCCCCGTGGCAGATACGCAGTATTTT. Encoded protein: CATSRQKGAPVADTQYF. This chain joins TRBV15 and TRBJ2-3; 7 bases are shared with TRBD1. V shed 2 bases and J 4 bases; nucleotides not matched to a gene: 12. CDR3 size: 17 residues. Germline V lookup: CDR1 LNHNV, CDR2 YYDKDF (reference sequence). The variable domain in full, with the rest retrieved from reference TRBV15 and TRBJ2-3, is DAMVIQNPRYQVTQFGKPVTLSCSQTLNHNVMYWYQQKSSQAPKLLFHYYDKDFNNEADTPDNFQSRRPNTSFCFLDIRSPGLGDTAMYLCATSRQKGAPVADTQYFGPGTRLTVL.